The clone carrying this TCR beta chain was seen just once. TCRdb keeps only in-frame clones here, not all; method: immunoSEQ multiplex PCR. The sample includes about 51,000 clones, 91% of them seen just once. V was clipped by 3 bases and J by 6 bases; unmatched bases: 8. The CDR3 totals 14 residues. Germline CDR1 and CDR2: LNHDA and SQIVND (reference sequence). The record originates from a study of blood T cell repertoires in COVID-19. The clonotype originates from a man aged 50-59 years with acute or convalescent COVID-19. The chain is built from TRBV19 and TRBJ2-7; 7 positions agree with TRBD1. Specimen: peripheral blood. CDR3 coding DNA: TGTGCCAGTAGTATTCCGGGACAGTCAGGCGAGCAGTACTTC. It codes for CASSIPGQSGEQYF.